Each of the 14 T cell receptor beta chains below was sequenced from the same sample in a study of Tregs in tolerant kidney transplant recipients. Profiling relied on immunoSEQ multiplex PCR, and the TCRdb table lists in-frame clones only, not all of them. The sample gives about 110,000 clones, 90% of which show up once; approximately 0.34% is in the top ten. Source: CD4+ T cells from blood, taken before the transplant. All receptors come from a human donor who received a combined kidney and bone marrow transplant.

CDR3 in amino acids: CARQGETQYF. The CDR3 coding sequence is TGTGCCCGCCAGGGGGAGACCCAGTACTTC. The chain is built from TRBV27 and TRBJ2-5; perhaps TRBD1 as D (6 bases). This CDR3 region has 10 residues. Germline loops: CDR1 MNHEY, CDR2 SMNVEV (reference sequence). With 11 bases removed from V and 5 bases from J, the gap between germline ends came to 9 bases.

This clone appeared once. The chain has TRBV28 and TRBJ2-7, with 7 positions matching TRBD1. The CDR3 is 16 residues long. V shed 8 bases and J 2 bases; nucleotides not matched to a gene: 15. Germline CDR1 is MDHEN and CDR2 is SYDVKM. The CDR3 is CASRSPRSGQAYEQYF. The CDR3 DNA is TGTGCCAGCCGATCCCCCCGCAGCGGACAGGCCTACGAGCAGTACTTC.

The rearrangement uses TRBV14 and TRBJ2-3, with 10 bases fitting TRBD1. After removal of 4 bases from V and 6 bases from J, the junction contained 4 bases not matched to a gene. The CDR3 has 14 residues. CDR1 and CDR2 (germline): SGHDN, FVKESK. CDR3 loop: CASSRDRGSDTQYF. For the CDR3, the DNA is TGTGCCAGCAGCCGGGACAGGGGCTCGGATACGCAGTATTTT.

The chain combines TRBV5-1 with TRBJ1-4; no reliable D call. The CDR3 length is 14 residues. Germline CDR1 is SGHRS and CDR2 is YFSETQ. Deletions cut 2 bases from V and 5 bases from J, with 10 bases between. The CDR3 loop is CASSLGTVNEKLFF. CDR3 sequence (DNA): TGCGCCAGCAGCTTAGGCACAGTCAATGAAAAACTGTTTTTT.

V and J are TRBV6-6 and TRBJ1-2; no reliable D call. CDR1 is MNHNY, CDR2 SVGAGI, per germline (reference sequence). V dropped 7 bases and J dropped 1 base, with 10 bases sitting between them. The length of the CDR3 is 13 residues. CDR3 amino acids: CASTGFLNYGYTF. The CDR3 bases are TGTGCCAGCACTGGCTTCCTTAACTATGGCTACACCTTC.

V and J are TRBV7-9 and TRBJ1-1; TRBD1 agrees at 7 bases. CDR3 size: 14 residues. The ends lost 3 bases at V and 0 bases at J; junction bases unmatched: 1. CDR1 is SEHNR, CDR2 FQNEAQ, per germline (reference sequence). The CDR3 region has the DNA TGTGCCAGCAGCTTGACAGGGATGAACACTGAAGCTTTCTTT. Its protein product is CASSLTGMNTEAFF.

The rearrangement links TRBV5-4 to TRBJ2-7, with 11 nucleotides matching TRBD2. V lost 4 bases to trimming and J lost 6 bases; unmatched junction nucleotides: 12. Germline V gene data show CDR1 as SGHNT and CDR2 as YYREEE (reference sequence). CDR3 length: 16 amino acids. The CDR3 sequence: CASSPTSGSLQLEQYF. The CDR3, as DNA: TGTGCCAGCAGCCCCACTAGCGGGAGTCTCCAACTCGAGCAGTACTTC. Full variable domain (missing parts from reference TRBV5-4 and TRBJ2-7): ETGVTQSPTHLIKTRGQQVTLRCSSQSGHNTVSWYQQALGQGPQFIFQYYREEENGRGNFPPRFSGLQFPNYSSELNVNALELDDSALYLCASSPTSGSLQLEQYFGPGTRLTVT.

The V call is TRBV5-4, the J call TRBJ2-1; the D gene is possibly TRBD1 (5 bases). V gave up 3 bases and J gave up 7 bases, with 14 bases separating them. This CDR3 region has 14 residues. Germline V lookup: CDR1 SGHNT, CDR2 YYREEE (reference sequence). The CDR3 region has the DNA TGTGCCAGCAGCTCGCAGGGCTCCGGGAATGAGCAGTTCTTC. Its translation: CASSSQGSGNEQFF.

CDR3 coding DNA: TGTGCCAGCAGTGACCTAACAGGGGGCGACGAAAAACTGTTTTTT. Residues: CASSDLTGGDEKLFF. The V gene is TRBV6-4, the J gene TRBJ1-4; 9 bases line up with TRBD1. With 2 bases clipped from V and 8 bases from J, the junction kept 6 bases outside the gene matches. The germline V gene encodes CDR1 MRHNA and CDR2 SNTAGT. The CDR3 totals 15 residues.

The J gene is TRBJ2-1, the V gene TRBV11-3; D unresolved. Germline V gives CDR1 SGHNT, CDR2 YENEEA. The CDR3 has 15 amino acids. The V and J ends lost 1 base and 2 bases respectively, with 9 bases between them. The DNA of the CDR3 is TGTGCCAGCAGCTTAGGATTAGTAACCTACAATGAGCAGTTCTTC. The encoded protein is CASSLGLVTYNEQFF.

This sequence joins TRBV6-1 and TRBJ1-5; D is possibly TRBD1 (6 bases). This CDR3 spans 13 amino acids. CDR1 is MNHNS, CDR2 SASEGT, per germline. Between the trimmed V and J ends, which lost 4 bases and 5 bases, there was a span of 9 bases. CDR3 DNA sequence: TGTGCCAGCAGTGCGAACAGGGATCAGCCCCAGCATTTT. Its protein product is CASSANRDQPQHF.

V and J are TRBV19 and TRBJ1-5; possible D gene TRBD1, 5 bases. The CDR3 has 15 amino acids. Trimming shortened V by 7 bases and J by 1 base, and 14 bases separated the two germline ends. Germline CDR1 reads LNHDA; CDR2 reads SQIVND (reference sequence). The CDR3, as DNA: TGTGCCAGTACTCGGGGGAGGGAAAGCAATCAGCCCCAGCATTTT. Its protein product is CASTRGRESNQPQHF. Full variable domain (missing parts from reference TRBV19 and TRBJ1-5): DGGITQSPKYLFRKEGQNVTLSCEQNLNHDAMYWYRQDPGQGLRLIYYSQIVNDFQKGDIAEGYSVSREKKESFPLTVTSAQKNPTAFYLCASTRGRESNQPQHFGDGTRLSIL.

The chain links TRBV9 to TRBJ2-3, with no clear D. Trimming removed 3 bases from V and 4 bases from J, with 3 bases in between. This CDR3 spans 11 amino acids. Per the germline V gene, CDR1 is SGDLS and CDR2 is YYNGEE. CDR3 DNA sequence: TGTGCCAGCAGCGACTCAGATACGCAGTATTTT. The encoded protein is CASSDSDTQYF.

The CDR3 coding sequence is TGCGCCAGCAGCCGTAGCGGGACCTACAATGAGCAGTTCTTC. As protein: CASSRSGTYNEQFF. The V gene is TRBV5-1, the J gene TRBJ2-1; 8 positions agree with TRBD2. Germline values: CDR1 SGHRS, CDR2 YFSETQ. The CDR3 spans 14 residues. With V trimmed by 4 bases and J by 2 bases, 2 bases remained unmatched.